A single sample gave rise to the 12 T cell receptor beta chains below, sequenced in a study of T-cell memory formation after mild COVID-19. MiXCR, run by TCRdb on the 5' RACE reads, gives a single entry per CDR3 protein. The sample has roughly 130,000 distinct CDR3 sequences, roughly 6.2% seen once. What was sequenced was PBMCs or a T cell subset sorted from them (not recorded which). These receptors all stem from an adult woman who had mild COVID-19 (a few samples of this study predate the infection). Cell type and time point are not known.

The chain recombines TRBV20-1 with TRBJ2-3; 10 bases fit TRBD2. The trim removed 1 base at V and 3 bases at J, leaving 1 base unmatched. The CDR3 length is 14 residues. Germline V gene data show CDR1 as DFQATT and CDR2 as SNEGSKA (reference sequence). The CDR3 is CSARVSGGTDTQYF. The CDR3 nucleotides are TGCAGTGCTAGAGTTAGCGGGGGGACAGATACGCAGTATTTT.

The chain links TRBV18 to TRBJ2-5; 9 bases are shared with TRBD2. Germline trimming cut 3 bases from V and 4 bases from J; bases unmatched to any gene: 3. The CDR3 loop spans 14 amino acids. CDR1 and CDR2 (germline): KGHSH, LQKENI. CDR3 loop: CASSPGTSRETQYF. The CDR3 nucleotides are TGTGCCAGCTCACCGGGGACTAGCAGAGAGACCCAGTACTTC.

This clonotype showed up just a few times. The V call is TRBV20-1, the J call TRBJ1-2; D may be TRBD1 (6 bases). Trimming cost V 6 bases and J 6 bases, with 14 bases left between them. There are 12 residues in the CDR3. Germline loops: CDR1 DFQATT, CDR2 SNEGSKA (reference sequence). The CDR3 reads CSAPTGTDGYTF. The CDR3 DNA reads TGCAGTGCCCCAACAGGGACTGATGGCTACACCTTC.

In this sample, this clonotype turned up a few times. The chain has TRBV7-6 and TRBJ2-5, with 7 bases that match TRBD2. This CDR3 contains 13 residues. The V and J ends lost 3 bases and 5 bases, in that order; junction bases with no gene match: 3. Germline V gene data show CDR1 as SGHVS and CDR2 as FNYEAQ. CDR3 bases: TGTGCCAGCAGCTTCCTGGGGGGGGAGACCCAGTACTTC. Translating it yields CASSFLGGETQYF.

This clonotype was seen a handful of times. The chain links TRBV27 to TRBJ2-1; TRBD1 agrees at 8 bases. CDR1 is MNHEY, CDR2 SMNVEV, per germline (reference sequence). Germline trimming cut 8 bases from V and 9 bases from J; bases unmatched to any gene: 9. This CDR3 contains 13 residues. In nucleotides, the CDR3 is TGTGCCAGCGCTGGACAGGGATGGGGTGAGCAGTTCTTC. This gives the protein CASAGQGWGEQFF.

This clonotype was detected only a few times. J is TRBJ2-6 and V is TRBV5-1, with TRBD2 matching 9 bases. CDR3 length equals 19 residues. Germline trimming cut 8 bases from V and 0 bases from J; bases unmatched to any gene: 15. The germline CDR1 and CDR2 sequences are SGHRS and YFSETQ. This chain's CDR3 is CASGASGASWSSGANVLTF. The CDR3 DNA sequence: TGCGCCAGTGGGGCTAGCGGGGCCTCATGGAGCTCTGGGGCCAACGTCCTGACTTTC.

There are a few counts of this clonotype. The CDR3 sequence: CASSSPYRVGQPQHF. The CDR3 coding sequence is TGTGCCAGCAGTTCCCCCTACAGGGTCGGTCAGCCCCAGCATTTT. The rearrangement links TRBV6-2 or TRBV6-3 to TRBJ1-5; maybe TRBD1 (6 bases). From germline, CDR1 is MNHEY and CDR2 SVGEGT. The germline V and J ends were trimmed by 4 bases and 6 bases, with 16 bases remaining between them. The CDR3 covers 15 residues.

There are a few counts of this clonotype. The chain uses TRBV7-9 and TRBJ2-1; no clear D gene. CDR1 is SEHNR and CDR2 is FQNEAQ in the germline V gene (reference sequence). The ends were cut back, 5 bases at V and 9 bases at J, with 14 bases in the middle. This CDR3 region has 13 residues. The chain's CDR3 is CASSAPSKSEQFF. CDR3 sequence (DNA): TGTGCCAGCAGCGCCCCTTCGAAGAGTGAGCAGTTCTTC. The complete variable domain, with remaining parts taken from reference TRBV7-9 and TRBJ2-1, reads DTGVSQNPRHKITKRGQNVTFRCDPISEHNRLYWYRQTLGQGPEFLTYFQNEAQLEKSRLLSDRFSAERPKGSFSTLEIQRTEQGDSAMYLCASSAPSKSEQFFGPGTRLTVL.

This clonotype was seen a few times. The CDR3 sequence is CASSPGRGGGTEAFF. CDR3 nucleotide sequence: TGTGCCAGCAGTCCTGGTAGGGGGGGAGGAACTGAAGCTTTCTTT. The genes are TRBV12-3 or TRBV12-4 and TRBJ1-1; a possible D gene is TRBD1 (6 bases). Deletions cut 5 bases from V and 5 bases from J, with 18 bases between. CDR3 length: 15 amino acids.

This clonotype was observed at least ten times. V and J are TRBV7-2 and TRBJ1-5, with D possibly being TRBD1 (5 bases). The CDR3 runs to 15 residues. Germline V gene sequence: CDR1 SGHTA, CDR2 FQGNSA. Deletions cut 1 base from V and 2 bases from J, with 9 bases between. The CDR3 region has the DNA TGTGCCAGCAGCTTAGGGGGGTTTGGCAATCAGCCCCAGCATTTT. Translated: CASSLGGFGNQPQHF.

In its sample, this clonotype was seen a few times. The chain recombines TRBV5-1 with TRBJ1-2; a weak D match, TRBD1 (6 bases). V gave up 0 bases and J gave up 2 bases, with 11 bases separating them. CDR1 SGHRS and CDR2 YFSETQ come from the germline V gene. The CDR3 length is 15 residues. The CDR3 protein is CASSLAGGVNYGYTF. CDR3 nucleotides: TGCGCCAGCAGCTTGGCGGGGGGCGTCAACTATGGCTACACCTTC.

This clonotype was picked up many times. V gene TRBV5-1 combines with J gene TRBJ2-5; 15 nucleotides match TRBD2. Germline CDR1 reads SGHRS; CDR2 reads YFSETQ. The ends lost 4 bases at V and 6 bases at J; junction bases unmatched: 10. This CDR3 is built from 17 residues. CDR3: CASSNTRTSGGVQTQYF. CDR3 nucleotide sequence: TGCGCCAGCAGCAATACAAGGACTAGCGGGGGGGTTCAGACCCAGTACTTC.